The T cell receptor beta chain under discussion was sequenced for a study of beta chain features in type 1 diabetes. About this clone: Other DNA sequences within the sample encode an identical CDR3.

Expressed TCRB transcripts were sequenced, since all the RNA that had been isolated was reverse transcribed. TCRdb's table, derived via immunoSEQ multiplex PCR, lists solely in-frame clones and lacks some. The data show 450,000 to 600,000 clones, 30% seen once. The CDR3 is 13 amino acids. V shed 5 bases and J 3 bases; nucleotides not matched to a gene: 4. Germline V CDR1 and CDR2: MNHEY, SVGAGI. The source material was naive CD4+ T cells from blood. The V and J genes are TRBV6-5 and TRBJ2-7; TRBD1 matches 7 bases. The sequence came from a man between 18 and 29 years old in good health. The CDR3 protein is CASSQGQHYEQYF. In DNA form, the CDR3 reads TGTGCCAGCAGTCAGGGACAGCACTACGAGCAGTACTTC.